The T cell receptor (beta chain) described here comes from a study of shared clonotypes between healthy human individuals. Each donor was a Caucasian adult residing in Nashville, Tennessee. CDR1 is SGHNT and CDR2 is YYREEE in the germline V gene (reference sequence). V shed 0 bases and J 7 bases; nucleotides not matched to a gene: 9. The CDR3 is 17 amino acids. On this clone itself: Its matching antigen is unknown.

General observations from the study: Compared with memory subsets, naive subsets generally had larger estimated richness. Depth of sequencing was expected to influence donor clonotype sharing. About 5.2% was the fraction of naive CD4 clonotypes found shared across four donors.

Sequenced by immunoSEQ multiplex PCR; TCRdb stores in-frame clones only, minus some. This table has around 1,000,000 clones, about 80% appearing once. Sequencing used memory CD4+ T cells from PBMCs. Subset indicated: CD45RA-negative fraction. The sequence came from a young man in good health. Some clones in this sample may be carry-over from other donors' samples. This chain connects TRBV5-4 to TRBJ1-4; 10 bases are a match to TRBD1. The CDR3, as DNA: TGTGCCAGCAGCTTGGCCGGGACAGGGGCGGTAGGTGAAAAACTGTTTTTT. It encodes CASSLAGTGAVGEKLFF.